This T cell receptor beta chain was sequenced for a study of T cell responses to AZD1222 COVID-19 vaccine. Looking at the study overall: Doses given second, at about 4 or about 12 weeks, were pooled. Regarding the study as a whole: It was only six AZD1222 recipients who were seropositive at baseline. The reported proportion of spike-specific TCRs targeting unmutated variant regions was nearly half. Two AZD1222 administrations were followed by greater Spike-specific TCR breadth and depth.

This clone has only one observation. The antigen is undetermined. With 4 bases clipped from V and 7 bases from J, the junction kept 6 bases outside the gene matches. The CDR3 is made up of 14 amino acids. Germline V gene data show CDR1 as ENHRY and CDR2 as SYGVKD. Some clones are missing from TCRdb's copy, which holds only in-frame ones; the method was immunoSEQ multiplex PCR. Here the sample spans around 99,000 clones, roughly nine tenths being singletons. This TCR was recovered from an adult in good health. V and J are TRBV10-3 and TRBJ2-2; 7 bases agree with TRBD2. Sequenced here: peripheral blood, sampled on day 0 of AZD1222 vaccination. CDR3 DNA: TGTGCCATCAGTGGGCGGGAGATCGGCGGGGAGCTGTTTTTT. Protein sequence: CAISGREIGGELFF.